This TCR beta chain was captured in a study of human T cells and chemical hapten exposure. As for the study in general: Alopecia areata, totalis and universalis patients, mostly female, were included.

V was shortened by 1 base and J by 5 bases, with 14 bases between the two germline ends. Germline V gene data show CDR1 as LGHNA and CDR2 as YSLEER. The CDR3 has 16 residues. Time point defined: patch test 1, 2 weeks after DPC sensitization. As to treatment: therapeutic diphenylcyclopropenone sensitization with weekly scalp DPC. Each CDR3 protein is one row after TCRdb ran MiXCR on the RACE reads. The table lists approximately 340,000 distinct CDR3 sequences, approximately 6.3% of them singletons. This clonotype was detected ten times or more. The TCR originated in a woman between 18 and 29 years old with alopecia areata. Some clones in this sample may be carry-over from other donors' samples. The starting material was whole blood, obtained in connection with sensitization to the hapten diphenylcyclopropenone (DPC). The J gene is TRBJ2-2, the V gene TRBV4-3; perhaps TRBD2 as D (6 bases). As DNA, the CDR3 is TGCGCCAGCAGCCAAGGGGGACTTAGGAGAACCGGGGAGCTGTTTTTT. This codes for CASSQGGLRRTGELFF.